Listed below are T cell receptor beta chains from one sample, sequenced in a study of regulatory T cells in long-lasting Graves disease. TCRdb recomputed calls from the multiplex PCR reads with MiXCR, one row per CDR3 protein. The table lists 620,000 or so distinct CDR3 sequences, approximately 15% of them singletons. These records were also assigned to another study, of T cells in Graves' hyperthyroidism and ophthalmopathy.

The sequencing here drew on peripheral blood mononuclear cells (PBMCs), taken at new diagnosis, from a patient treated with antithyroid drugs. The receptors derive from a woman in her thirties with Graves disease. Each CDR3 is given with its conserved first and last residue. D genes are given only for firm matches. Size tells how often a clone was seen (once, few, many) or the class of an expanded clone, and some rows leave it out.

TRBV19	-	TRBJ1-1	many	TGTGCCAGTAGTATAGCGGGGGGACGGGCTTTCTTT	CASSIAGGRAFF
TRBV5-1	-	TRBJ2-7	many	TGCGCCAGCAGCTTGGTAGCAGGGGCCTACGAGCAGTACTTC	CASSLVAGAYEQYF
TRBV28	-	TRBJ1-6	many	TGTGCCAGCAGTTTACCGATACTAATCCTCAGCTCCTATAATTCACCCCTCCACTTT	CASSLPILILSSYNSPLHF
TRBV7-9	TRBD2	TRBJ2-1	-	TGTGCCAGCAGCTTACGCAGACTAGCGGACAATGAGCAGTTCTTC	CASSLRRLADNEQFF
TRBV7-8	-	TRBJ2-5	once	TGTGCCAGCAGTCGGGACACTTATGAGACCCAGTACTTC	CASSRDTYETQYF
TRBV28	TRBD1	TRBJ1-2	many	TGTGCCAGCAGGAGCTTCCACGGGACAGGGCTTTATGGCTACACCTTC	CASRSFHGTGLYGYTF
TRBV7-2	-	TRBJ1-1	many	TGTGCCAGCAGCACCGGACCGAACACTGAAGCTTTCTTT	CASSTGPNTEAFF
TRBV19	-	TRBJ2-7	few	TGTGCCAGTAGAAAATTCTCCAGCTCCTACGAGCAGTACTTC	CASRKFSSSYEQYF
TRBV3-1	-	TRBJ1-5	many	TGTGCCAGCAGCCAAAGGGGGTCCCCAGCCCAGCATTTT	CASSQRGSPAQHF
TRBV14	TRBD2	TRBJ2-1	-	TGTGCCAGCAGCCCCTATAAGACAGCGGGAATCGCCTACAATGAGCAGTTCTTC	CASSPYKTAGIAYNEQFF
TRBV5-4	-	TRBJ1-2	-	TGTGCCAGCAGTCCCGGAGGGACACTCTATGGCTACACCTTC	CASSPGGTLYGYTF
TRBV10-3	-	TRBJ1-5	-	TGTGCCATCAGAATCCAGGAAAATCAGCCCCAGCATTTT	CAIRIQENQPQHF
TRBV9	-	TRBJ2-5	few	TGTGCCAGCAGCGTAGGAGTTGCTCAAGAGACCCAGTACTTC	CASSVGVAQETQYF
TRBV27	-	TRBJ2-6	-	TGTGCCAGCAAGTATCAGGGTGCAGGGGCCGACGTCCTGACTTTC	CASKYQGAGADVLTF
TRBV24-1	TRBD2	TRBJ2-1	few	TGTGCCACCAGTGATTTCGGGCTAGCGGCCAACAATGAGCAGTTCTTC	CATSDFGLAANNEQFF
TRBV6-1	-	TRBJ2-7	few	TGTGCCAGCACCGCCTCCGGGTTCTCCTACGAGCAGTACTTC	CASTASGFSYEQYF
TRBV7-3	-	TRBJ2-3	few	TGTGCCAGCAGCCAGAGAGGGTCGGACACAGATACGCAGTATTTT	CASSQRGSDTDTQYF
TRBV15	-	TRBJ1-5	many	TGTGCCACCAGCAGAGATCAGGGAGCTCAGCCCCAGCATTTT	CATSRDQGAQPQHF
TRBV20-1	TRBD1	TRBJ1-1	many	TGCAGTGTTACAGGGGGGCCCACTGAAGCTTTCTTT	CSVTGGPTEAFF
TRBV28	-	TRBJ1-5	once	TGTGCCAGCAGCCAAGGTGCTGGGAGTCAGCCCCAGCATTTT	CASSQGAGSQPQHF
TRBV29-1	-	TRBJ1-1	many	TGCAGCGTTGGGGATTTAAAAGCTTTCTTT	CSVGDLKAFF
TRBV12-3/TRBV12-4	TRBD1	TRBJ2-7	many	TGTGCCAGCAGCCGTAGAGCGACAGGGTACGAGCAGTACTTC	CASSRRATGYEQYF
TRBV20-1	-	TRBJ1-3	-	TGCAGTGCTAGTGAGGGGGTAGGAGGAAACACCATATATTTT	CSASEGVGGNTIYF
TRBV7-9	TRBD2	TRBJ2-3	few	TGTGCCAGCAGCCACACTAGCGTCTATACGCAGTATTTT	CASSHTSVYTQYF
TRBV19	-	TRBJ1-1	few	TGTGCCAGTAGACCCCTAGTCCCGGGACCGAGGAGGCCTGAAGCTTTCTTT	CASRPLVPGPRRPEAFF
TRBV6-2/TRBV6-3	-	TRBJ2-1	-	TGTGCCAGCAGTTTGGGGACCGGGACACGTTCCTACAATGAGCAGTTCTTC	CASSLGTGTRSYNEQFF
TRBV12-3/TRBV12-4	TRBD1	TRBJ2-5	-	TGTGCCAGCAGCAGGGGACAGAAAGAGACCCAGTACTTC	CASSRGQKETQYF
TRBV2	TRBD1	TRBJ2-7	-	TGTGCCAGTTGGCAGGGGGCCTACGAGCAGTACTTC	CASWQGAYEQYF
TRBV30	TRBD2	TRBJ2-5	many	TGTGCCTGGAGCCTAGCGGATCAAGAGACCCAGTACTTC	CAWSLADQETQYF
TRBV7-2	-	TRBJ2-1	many	TGTGCCAGCAGCTTAAGGGGCTACGACAATGAGCAGTTCTTC	CASSLRGYDNEQFF
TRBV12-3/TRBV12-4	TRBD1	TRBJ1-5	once	TGTGCCAGCAGATCCCGGACAGGGACGAGGCAGCCCCAGCATTTT	CASRSRTGTRQPQHF
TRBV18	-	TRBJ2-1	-	TGTGCCAGCTCACAATATGACAACTACAATGAGCAGTTCTTC	CASSQYDNYNEQFF
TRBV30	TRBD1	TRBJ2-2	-	TGTGCCTGGAGTTGGACAGGGTCCACCGGGGAGCTGTTTTTT	CAWSWTGSTGELFF
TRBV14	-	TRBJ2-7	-	TGTGCCAGCAGCCACCGGGCCCGTGAGTACTTC	CASSHRAREYF
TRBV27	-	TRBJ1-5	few	TGTGCCAGCGGTAGGGGAGGTCAGCCCCAGCATTTT	CASGRGGQPQHF
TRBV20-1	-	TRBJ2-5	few	TGCAGTGCTCATCAGGGCCTGGGTGAGACCCAGTACTTC	CSAHQGLGETQYF
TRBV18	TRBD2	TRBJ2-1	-	TGTGCCAGCTCACCGGGACTAGCCTTATACAATGAGCAGTTCTTC	CASSPGLALYNEQFF
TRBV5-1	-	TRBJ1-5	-	TGCGCCAGCAGCTTGGAAGCAAATCAGCCCCAGCATTTT	CASSLEANQPQHF
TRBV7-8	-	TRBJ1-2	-	TGTGCCAGCAGCTTAGTCCCAGGGATGAACTATGGCTACACCTTC	CASSLVPGMNYGYTF
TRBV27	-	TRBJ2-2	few	TGTGCCAGCAGTTCCAGACAGAGCGGGGAGCTGTTTTTT	CASSSRQSGELFF
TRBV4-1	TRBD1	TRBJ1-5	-	TGCGCCAGCAGCCAGGGACAGAGCTCCTATAGCAATCAGCCCCAGCATTTT	CASSQGQSSYSNQPQHF
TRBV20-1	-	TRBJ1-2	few	TGCAGTGCTAGCGAATCGGCAGAAAACTATGGCTACACCTTC	CSASESAENYGYTF
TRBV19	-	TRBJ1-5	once	TGTGCCAGTAGTCAGACAGCGGCCTCAGGACAGCCCCAGCATTTT	CASSQTAASGQPQHF
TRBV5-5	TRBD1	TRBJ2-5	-	TGTGCCAGCAGCTTGCTGACAGGGGACGGAGAGACCCAGTACTTC	CASSLLTGDGETQYF
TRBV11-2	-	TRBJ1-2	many	TGTGCCAGCAGCTTGTCGGCAGGCCCCTATGGCTACACCTTC	CASSLSAGPYGYTF
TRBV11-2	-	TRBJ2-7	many	TGTGCCAGCAGCTTAAAGGGACAAATTGCCCACGAGCAGTACTTC	CASSLKGQIAHEQYF
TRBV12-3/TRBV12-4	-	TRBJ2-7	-	TGTGCCAGCACCCCCCTCAGGGGCGGCGAGCAGTACTTC	CASTPLRGGEQYF
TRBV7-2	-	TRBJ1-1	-	TGTGCCAGCAGCTTAACGCAGGATCGCACTGAAGCTTTCTTT	CASSLTQDRTEAFF
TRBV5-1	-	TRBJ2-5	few	TGCGCCAGCAGCTTACCAGGGACAAAAGAGACCCAGTACTTC	CASSLPGTKETQYF
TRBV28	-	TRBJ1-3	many	TGTGCCAGCAGACTGGGGGCCTCTGGAAACACCATATATTTT	CASRLGASGNTIYF
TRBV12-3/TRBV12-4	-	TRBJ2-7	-	TGTGCCAGCAGCAGGACATTCCCTTCCTACGAGCAGTACTTC	CASSRTFPSYEQYF
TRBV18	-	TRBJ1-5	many	TGTGCCAGCTCACCAGATCCGGGGGGCAATCAGCCCCAGCATTTT	CASSPDPGGNQPQHF
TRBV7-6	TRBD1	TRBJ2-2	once	TGTGCCAGCAGCTTTGCCTCGACAGGGACCGGGGAGCTGTTTTTT	CASSFASTGTGELFF
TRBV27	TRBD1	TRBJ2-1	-	TGTGCCAGCCGCCGGACAGGTACCTACAATGAGCAGTTCTTC	CASRRTGTYNEQFF
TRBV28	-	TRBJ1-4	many	TGTGCCAGCAGTCCCCAAGGGGGAACGGGTAATGAAAAACTGTTTTTT	CASSPQGGTGNEKLFF
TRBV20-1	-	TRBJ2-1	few	TGCAGTGCCCGAAGCGGACAAAGCTCCTACAATGAGCAGTTCTTC	CSARSGQSSYNEQFF
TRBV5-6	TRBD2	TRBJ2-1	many	TGTGCCAGCAGCCGAGGACTAGCGGGAAAGGGTGAGCAGTTCTTC	CASSRGLAGKGEQFF
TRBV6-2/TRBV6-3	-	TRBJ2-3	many	TGTGCCAGCAGTTACTCTATTTGGCAAAGCACAGATACGCAGTATTTT	CASSYSIWQSTDTQYF
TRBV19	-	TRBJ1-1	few	TGTGCCAGTAGTATAGTCCGTCGCGGACAGAGAAATATGAACACTGAAGCTTTCTTT	CASSIVRRGQRNMNTEAFF